Shown below are 12 T cell receptor beta chains from a single sample sequenced in a study of T cell responses to AZD1222 COVID-19 vaccine. TCRdb's table, derived via immunoSEQ multiplex PCR, lists solely in-frame clones and lacks some. The sample lists 100,000 to 150,000 clones, around nine tenths occurring once. The material sequenced was peripheral blood, taken on day 0 of MenACWY control vaccination. These receptors were taken from an adult in good health.

The chain couples TRBV6-2 or TRBV6-3 to TRBJ2-3; 8 positions agree with TRBD2. This CDR3 spans 17 amino acids. Germline CDR1 reads MNHEY; CDR2 reads SVGEGT. V dropped 2 bases and J dropped 2; count of bases not matched to a gene: 9. The CDR3 is CASSYPTSGAYTDTQYF. The CDR3 nucleotides are TGTGCCAGCAGTTACCCTACTAGCGGAGCGTACACAGATACGCAGTATTTT.

This clone was recorded only once. The chain links TRBV7-6 to TRBJ2-7; the match to TRBD2 covers 8 bases. V shed 5 bases and J 3 bases; nucleotides not matched to a gene: 12. Germline loops: CDR1 SGHVS, CDR2 FNYEAQ. There are 16 residues in the CDR3. The CDR3 reads CASSPVPGLAGYEQYF. The CDR3, as DNA: TGTGCCAGCAGCCCAGTACCGGGCCTAGCGGGCTACGAGCAGTACTTC.

The table lists this clone with a count of one. Here the CDR3 reads CASRRYSYEQYF. The CDR3 coding sequence is TGTGCCAGCCGCCGGTATTCCTACGAGCAGTACTTC. The chain joins TRBV27 to TRBJ2-7; D gene unclear. The CDR3 extends over 12 amino acids. V lost 8 bases, J lost 1 base, and 9 bases lay in between. The germline V gene has CDR1 MNHEY and CDR2 SMNVEV (reference sequence).

The chain has TRBV7-9 and TRBJ1-5; D is possibly TRBD1 (5 bases). The CDR3 is 15 residues long. Germline values: CDR1 SEHNR, CDR2 FQNEAQ (reference sequence). Trimming removed 6 bases from V and 2 bases from J, with 14 bases in between. Written as DNA, the CDR3 is TGTGCCAGCAGTTACAACGGGGGTGGCAATCAGCCCCAGCATTTT. As protein: CASSYNGGGNQPQHF. Filled out from reference TRBV7-9 and TRBJ1-5, the complete variable domain reads DTGVSQNPRHKITKRGQNVTFRCDPISEHNRLYWYRQTLGQGPEFLTYFQNEAQLEKSRLLSDRFSAERPKGSFSTLEIQRTEQGDSAMYLCASSYNGGGNQPQHFGDGTRLSIL.

The J gene is TRBJ2-1, the V gene TRBV5-4, with D possibly being TRBD2 (6 bases). In germline, CDR1 is SGHNT, CDR2 YYREEE (reference sequence). Trimming stripped 3 bases from V and 3 bases from J, with 13 bases between. This CDR3 is 15 amino acids long. The CDR3 loop is CASSWAGGIYNEQFF. The CDR3 DNA is TGTGCCAGCAGCTGGGCTGGGGGGATCTACAATGAGCAGTTCTTC.

The V call is TRBV6-5, the J call TRBJ2-7; no clear D. Germline-derived CDR1 and CDR2 are MNHEY and SVGAGI. With 8 bases removed from V and 4 bases from J, the gap between germline ends came to 9 bases. CDR3 size: 11 residues. CDR3 nucleotide sequence: TGTGCCAGCCAAAGGGCGTACGAGCAGTACTTC. Its translation: CASQRAYEQYF.

The rearrangement uses TRBV4-1 and TRBJ2-2; unclear D gene. The germline CDR1 and CDR2 sequences are MGHRA and YSYEKL. Deletions cut 8 bases from V and 6 bases from J, with 7 bases between. The CDR3 contains 11 residues. CDR3: CASGKPGELFF. The CDR3 DNA is TGCGCCAGCGGTAAACCCGGGGAGCTGTTTTTT.

In this sample, this clone turned up once. This chain joins TRBV12-3 or TRBV12-4 and TRBJ2-7, with TRBD1 matching over 8 bases. The CDR3 sequence is 13 residues long. The V segment lost 7 bases and the J segment 5 bases; nucleotides outside the gene matches: 7. This CDR3 is CASKFAGGNEQYF. In nucleotides, the CDR3 is TGTGCCAGCAAATTCGCAGGGGGCAACGAGCAGTACTTC.

The gene calls are TRBV3-1 (or the pseudogene TRBV3-2) and TRBJ1-2; D uncertain. There are 16 residues in the CDR3. Germline V gives CDR1 LGHDT, CDR2 YNNKEL (reference sequence). The V end was cut by 0 bases, the J end by 5 bases, with 16 bases between. The CDR3 nucleotides are TGTGCCAGCAGCCAAGATCGTCACATCCGAAGGTATGGCTACACCTTC. This translates into CASSQDRHIRRYGYTF.

The J gene is TRBJ1-3, the V gene TRBV4-2; D possibly corresponds to TRBD1 (5 bases). The V end was cut by 0 bases, the J end by 0 bases, with 15 bases between. CDR1 is LGHNA and CDR2 is YNFKEQ in the germline V gene. This CDR3 comprises 18 residues. CDR3 in amino acids: CASSQDDLGGTSGNTIYF. The DNA for the CDR3 is TGTGCCAGCAGCCAAGATGATTTGGGGGGGACCTCTGGAAACACCATATATTTT.

The V and J genes are TRBV6-5 and TRBJ1-4, with TRBD1 as a possible D gene (5 bases). CDR3 size: 13 residues. The V end lost 8 bases, the J end lost 8 bases, and 15 bases lay between the germline ends. Per the germline V gene, CDR1 is MNHEY and CDR2 is SVGAGI. CDR3 loop: CASLGTGKEKLFF. The CDR3 nucleotides are TGTGCCAGCCTAGGGACGGGGAAGGAAAAACTGTTTTTT.

V usage is TRBV10-3 and J usage is TRBJ2-1; 7 bases align to TRBD2. Looked up from germline, CDR1 is ENHRY and CDR2 is SYGVKD. V gave up 0 bases and J gave up 3 bases; unmatched junction bases: 5. This CDR3 spans 16 amino acids. The CDR3 nucleotides are TGTGCCATCAGTGAGTCGATGGCGGGAGTCTACAATGAGCAGTTCTTC. Translated: CAISESMAGVYNEQFF.